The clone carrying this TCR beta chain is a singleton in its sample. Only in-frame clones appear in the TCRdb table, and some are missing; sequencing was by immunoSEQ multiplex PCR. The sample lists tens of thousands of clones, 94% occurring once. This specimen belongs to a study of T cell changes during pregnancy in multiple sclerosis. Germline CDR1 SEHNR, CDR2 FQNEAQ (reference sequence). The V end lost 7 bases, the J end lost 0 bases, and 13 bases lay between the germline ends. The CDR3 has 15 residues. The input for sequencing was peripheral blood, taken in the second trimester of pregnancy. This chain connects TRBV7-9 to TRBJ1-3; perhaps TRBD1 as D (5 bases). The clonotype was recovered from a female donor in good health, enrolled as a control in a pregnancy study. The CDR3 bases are TGTGCCAGCACCCAAGGGCAGGGCTCTGGAAACACCATATATTTT. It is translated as CASTQGQGSGNTIYF.